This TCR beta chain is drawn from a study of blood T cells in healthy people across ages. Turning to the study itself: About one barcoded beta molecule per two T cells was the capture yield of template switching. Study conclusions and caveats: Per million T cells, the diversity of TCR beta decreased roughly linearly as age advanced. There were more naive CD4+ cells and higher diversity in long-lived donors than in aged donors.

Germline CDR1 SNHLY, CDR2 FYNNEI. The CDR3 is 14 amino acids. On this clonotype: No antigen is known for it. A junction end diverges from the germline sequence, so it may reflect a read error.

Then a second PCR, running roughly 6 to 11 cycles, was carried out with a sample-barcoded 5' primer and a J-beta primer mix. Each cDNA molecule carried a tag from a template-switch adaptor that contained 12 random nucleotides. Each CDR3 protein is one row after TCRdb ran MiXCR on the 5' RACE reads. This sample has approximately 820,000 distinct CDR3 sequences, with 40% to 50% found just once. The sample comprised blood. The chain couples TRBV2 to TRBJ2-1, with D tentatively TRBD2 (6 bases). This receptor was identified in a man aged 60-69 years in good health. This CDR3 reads CTSTGLTSYNEQFF. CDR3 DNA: TGTACCAGCACGGGACTCACCTCCTACAATGAGCAGTTCTTC.